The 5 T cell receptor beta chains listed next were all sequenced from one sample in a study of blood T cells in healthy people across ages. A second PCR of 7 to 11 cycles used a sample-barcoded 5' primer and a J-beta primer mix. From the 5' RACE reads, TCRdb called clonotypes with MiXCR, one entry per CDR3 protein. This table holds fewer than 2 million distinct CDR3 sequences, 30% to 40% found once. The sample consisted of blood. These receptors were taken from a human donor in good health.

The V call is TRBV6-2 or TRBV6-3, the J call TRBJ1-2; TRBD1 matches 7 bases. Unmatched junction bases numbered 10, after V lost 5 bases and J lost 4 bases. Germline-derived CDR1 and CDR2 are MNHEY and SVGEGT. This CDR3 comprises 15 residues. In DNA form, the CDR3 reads TGTGCCAGCAGTCCTCCCGCCGGGACAGTCTATGGCTACACCTTC. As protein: CASSPPAGTVYGYTF.

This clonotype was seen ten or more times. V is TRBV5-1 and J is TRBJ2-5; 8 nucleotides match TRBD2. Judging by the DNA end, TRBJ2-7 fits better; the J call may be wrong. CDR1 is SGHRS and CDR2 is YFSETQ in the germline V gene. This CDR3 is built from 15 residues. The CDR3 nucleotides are TGCGCCAGCAGCTTGGCCGGGGGGGCCCTCGGCGAGCAGTACTTC. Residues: CASSLAGGALGEQYF.

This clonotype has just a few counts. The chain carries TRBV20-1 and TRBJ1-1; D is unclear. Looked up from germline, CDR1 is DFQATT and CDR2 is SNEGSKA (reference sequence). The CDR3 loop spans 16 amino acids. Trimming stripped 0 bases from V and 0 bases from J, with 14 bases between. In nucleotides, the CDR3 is TGCAGTGCTAGAGATCGTGGAGGCGCCGTGAACACTGAAGCTTTCTTT. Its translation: CSARDRGGAVNTEAFF.

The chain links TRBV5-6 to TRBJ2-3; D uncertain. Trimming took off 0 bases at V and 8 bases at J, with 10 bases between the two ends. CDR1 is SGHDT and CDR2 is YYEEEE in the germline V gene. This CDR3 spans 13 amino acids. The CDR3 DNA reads TGTGCCAGCAGCTTGGCGGTAGGAGCTACGCAGTATTTT. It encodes CASSLAVGATQYF.

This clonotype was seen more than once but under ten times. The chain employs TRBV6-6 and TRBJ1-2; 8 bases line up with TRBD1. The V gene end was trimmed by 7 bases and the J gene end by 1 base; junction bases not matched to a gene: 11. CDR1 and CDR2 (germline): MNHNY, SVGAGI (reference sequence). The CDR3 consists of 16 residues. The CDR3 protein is CASKGTDRGLNYGYTF. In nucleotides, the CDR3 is TGTGCCAGCAAGGGGACCGACAGGGGTCTTAACTATGGCTACACCTTC.